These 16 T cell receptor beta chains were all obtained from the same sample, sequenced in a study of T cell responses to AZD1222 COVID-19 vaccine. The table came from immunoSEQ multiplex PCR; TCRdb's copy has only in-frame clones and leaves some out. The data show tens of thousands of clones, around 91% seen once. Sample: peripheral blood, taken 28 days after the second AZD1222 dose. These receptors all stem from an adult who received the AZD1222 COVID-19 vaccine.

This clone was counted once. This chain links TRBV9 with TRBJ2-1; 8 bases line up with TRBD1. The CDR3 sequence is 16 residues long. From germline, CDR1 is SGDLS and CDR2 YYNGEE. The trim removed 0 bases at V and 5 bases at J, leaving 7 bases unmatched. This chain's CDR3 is CASSVARRQGHNEQFF. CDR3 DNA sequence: TGTGCCAGCAGCGTAGCTCGGCGACAGGGGCACAATGAGCAGTTCTTC. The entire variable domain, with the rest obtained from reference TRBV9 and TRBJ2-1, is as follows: DSGVTQTPKHLITATGQRVTLRCSPRSGDLSVYWYQQSLDQGLQFLIQYYNGEERAKGNILERFSAQQFPDLHSELNLSSLELGDSALYFCASSVARRQGHNEQFFGPGTRLTVL.

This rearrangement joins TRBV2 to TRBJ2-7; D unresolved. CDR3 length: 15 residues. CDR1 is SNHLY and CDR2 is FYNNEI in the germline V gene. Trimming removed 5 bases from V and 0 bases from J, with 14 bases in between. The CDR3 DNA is TGTGCCAGCAGTCAAGACCGCCAAGGCTCCTACGAGCAGTACTTC. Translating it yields CASSQDRQGSYEQYF.

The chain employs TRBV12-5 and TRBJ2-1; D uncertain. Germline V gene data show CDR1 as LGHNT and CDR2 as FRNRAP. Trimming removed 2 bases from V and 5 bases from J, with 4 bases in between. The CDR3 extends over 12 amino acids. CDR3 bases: TGTGCTAGTGGTTTGAGAGACAATGAGCAGTTCTTC. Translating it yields CASGLRDNEQFF.

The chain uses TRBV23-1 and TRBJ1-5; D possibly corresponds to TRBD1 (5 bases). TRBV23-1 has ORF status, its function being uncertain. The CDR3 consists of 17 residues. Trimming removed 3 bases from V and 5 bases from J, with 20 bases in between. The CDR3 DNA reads TGCGCCAGCAGTCACCCCGGGGCTTCGGGCTGTGATCAGCCCCAGCATTTT. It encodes CASSHPGASGCDQPQHF.

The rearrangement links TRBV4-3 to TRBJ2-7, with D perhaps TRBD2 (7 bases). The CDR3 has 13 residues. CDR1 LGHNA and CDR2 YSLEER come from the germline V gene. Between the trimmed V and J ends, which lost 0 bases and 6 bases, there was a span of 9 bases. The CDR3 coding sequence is TGCGCCAGCAGCCAAGAGAGGGGGGGCGAGCAGTACTTC. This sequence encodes CASSQERGGEQYF.

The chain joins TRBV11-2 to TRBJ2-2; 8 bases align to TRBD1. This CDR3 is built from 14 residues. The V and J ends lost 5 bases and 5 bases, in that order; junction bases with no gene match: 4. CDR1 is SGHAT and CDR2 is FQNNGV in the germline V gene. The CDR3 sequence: CASSQQGGTGELFF. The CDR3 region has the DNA TGTGCCAGCAGCCAACAGGGGGGAACCGGGGAGCTGTTTTTT. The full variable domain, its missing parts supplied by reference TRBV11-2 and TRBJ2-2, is EAGVAQSPRYKIIEKRQSVAFWCNPISGHATLYWYQQILGQGPKLLIQFQNNGVVDDSQLPKDRFSAERLKGVDSTLKIQPAKLEDSAVYLCASSQQGGTGELFFGEGSRLTVL.

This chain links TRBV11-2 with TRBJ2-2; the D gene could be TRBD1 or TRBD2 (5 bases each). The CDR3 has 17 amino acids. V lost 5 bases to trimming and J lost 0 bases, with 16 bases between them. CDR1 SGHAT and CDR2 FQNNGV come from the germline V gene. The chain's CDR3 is CASSHPFGTANTGELFF. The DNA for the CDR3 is TGTGCCAGCAGCCATCCTTTTGGGACGGCGAACACCGGGGAGCTGTTTTTT.

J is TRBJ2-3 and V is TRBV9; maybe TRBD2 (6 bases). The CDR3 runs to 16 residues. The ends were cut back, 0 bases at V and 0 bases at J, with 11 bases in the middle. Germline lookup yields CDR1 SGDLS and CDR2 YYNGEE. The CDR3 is CASSVAGVPSTDTQYF. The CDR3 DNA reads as TGTGCCAGCAGCGTAGCGGGGGTACCAAGCACAGATACGCAGTATTTT.

The DNA for the CDR3 is TGTGCCATCAGTAGAACTATGGACACAGATACGCAGTATTTT. Amino acid sequence: CAISRTMDTDTQYF. V gene TRBV10-3 combines with J gene TRBJ2-3; D uncertain. This CDR3 region has 14 residues. Trimming cost V 5 bases and J 2 bases, with 11 bases left between them. In germline, CDR1 is ENHRY, CDR2 SYGVKD.

The CDR3 region is CASSQGRASYEQYF. CDR3 nucleotide sequence: TGCGCCAGCAGCCAAGGCAGGGCCTCCTACGAGCAGTACTTC. The chain uses TRBV4-3 and TRBJ2-7; D may be TRBD1 (5 bases). This CDR3 is 14 amino acids long. Germline V gene lookup returns CDR1 LGHNA and CDR2 YSLEER. Trimming shortened V by 1 base and J by 0 bases, and 7 bases separated the two germline ends.

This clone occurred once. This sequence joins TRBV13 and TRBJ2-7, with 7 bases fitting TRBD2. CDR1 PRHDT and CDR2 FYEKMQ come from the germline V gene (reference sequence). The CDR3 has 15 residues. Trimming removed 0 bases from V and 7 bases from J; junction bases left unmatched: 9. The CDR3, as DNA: TGTGCCAGCAGCTTAGGGTCCAGCGGGAAGGGGGAGCAGTACTTC. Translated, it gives CASSLGSSGKGEQYF.

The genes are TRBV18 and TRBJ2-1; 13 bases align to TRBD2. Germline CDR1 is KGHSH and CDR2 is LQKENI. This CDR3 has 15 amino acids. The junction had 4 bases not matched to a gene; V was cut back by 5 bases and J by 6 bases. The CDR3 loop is CASSTSGGALNEQFF. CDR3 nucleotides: TGTGCCAGCTCAACTAGCGGGGGGGCCCTCAATGAGCAGTTCTTC.

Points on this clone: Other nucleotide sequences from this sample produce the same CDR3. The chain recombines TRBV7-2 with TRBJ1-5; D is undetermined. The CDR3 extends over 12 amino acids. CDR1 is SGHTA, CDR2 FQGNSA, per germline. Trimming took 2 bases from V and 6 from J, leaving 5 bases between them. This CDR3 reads CASSLRGQPQHF. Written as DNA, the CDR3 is TGTGCCAGCAGCTTACGGGGTCAGCCCCAGCATTTT.

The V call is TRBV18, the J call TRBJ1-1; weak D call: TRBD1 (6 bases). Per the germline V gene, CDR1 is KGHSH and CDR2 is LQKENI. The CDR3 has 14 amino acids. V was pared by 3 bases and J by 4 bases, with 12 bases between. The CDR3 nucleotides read TGTGCCAGCTCACCGGGGGGGCAGGCCACTGAAGCTTTCTTT. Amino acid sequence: CASSPGGQATEAFF.

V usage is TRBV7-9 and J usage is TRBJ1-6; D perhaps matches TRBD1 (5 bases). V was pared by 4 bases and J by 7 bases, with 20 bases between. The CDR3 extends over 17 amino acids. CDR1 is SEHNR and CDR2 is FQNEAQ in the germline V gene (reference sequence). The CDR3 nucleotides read TGTGCCAGCAGCTCGAGCAGGGTCGTCGGCCTGAATTCACCCCTCCACTTT. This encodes CASSSSRVVGLNSPLHF.

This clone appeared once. The chain's CDR3 is CASSTRQGKWHF. The CDR3 nucleotides are TGTGCCAGCAGCACACGACAGGGCAAGTGGCATTTT. J is TRBJ1-5 and V is TRBV7-9; 7 nucleotides match TRBD1. CDR1 and CDR2 (germline): SEHNR, FQNEAQ (reference sequence). J was trimmed by 15 bases and V by 5 bases; bases with no gene match: 10. The CDR3 has 12 residues.